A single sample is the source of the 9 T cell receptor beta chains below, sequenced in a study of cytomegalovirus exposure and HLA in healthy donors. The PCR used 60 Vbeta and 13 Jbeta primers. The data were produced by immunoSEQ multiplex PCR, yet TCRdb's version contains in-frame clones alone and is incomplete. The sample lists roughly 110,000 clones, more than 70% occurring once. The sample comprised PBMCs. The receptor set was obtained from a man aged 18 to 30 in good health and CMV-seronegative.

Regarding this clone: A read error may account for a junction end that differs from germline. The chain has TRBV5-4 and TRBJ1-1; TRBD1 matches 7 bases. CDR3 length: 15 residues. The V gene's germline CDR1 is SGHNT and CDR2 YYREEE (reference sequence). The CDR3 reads CASSRRQGVNPEAFF. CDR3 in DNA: TGTGCCAGCAGTCGACGACAGGGTGTGAACCCTGAAGCTTTCTTT.

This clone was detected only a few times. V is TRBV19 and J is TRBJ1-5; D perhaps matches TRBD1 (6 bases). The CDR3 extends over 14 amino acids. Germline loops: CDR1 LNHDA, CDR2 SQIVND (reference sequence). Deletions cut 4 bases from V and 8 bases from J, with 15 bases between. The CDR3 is CASSTASNREPQHF. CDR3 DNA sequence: TGTGCCAGTAGTACAGCCAGCAACAGGGAGCCCCAGCATTTT.

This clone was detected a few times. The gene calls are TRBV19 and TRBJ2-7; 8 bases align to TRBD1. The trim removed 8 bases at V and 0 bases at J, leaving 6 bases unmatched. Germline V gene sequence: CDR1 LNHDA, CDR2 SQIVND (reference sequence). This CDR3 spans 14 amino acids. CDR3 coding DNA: TGTGCCAGTTCTCAGGGGGCCCTCTCCTACGAGCAGTACTTC. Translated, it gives CASSQGALSYEQYF.

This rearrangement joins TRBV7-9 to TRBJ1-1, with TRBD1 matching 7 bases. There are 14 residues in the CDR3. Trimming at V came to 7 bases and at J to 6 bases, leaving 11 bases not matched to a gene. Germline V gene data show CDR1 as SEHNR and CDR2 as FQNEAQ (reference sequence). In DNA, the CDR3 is TGTGCCAGCACCAATGACAGGGTTTATGCTGAAGCTTTCTTT. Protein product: CASTNDRVYAEAFF.

The CDR3 coding sequence is TGTGCCAGCAGCCCCAGGGGCTGGGAGACCCAGTACTTC. Amino acids: CASSPRGWETQYF. The chain links TRBV6-6 to TRBJ2-5; D is possibly TRBD1 (6 bases). This CDR3 has 13 residues. Looked up from germline, CDR1 is MNHNY and CDR2 is SVGAGI (reference sequence). Trimming left V 6 bases short and J 5 bases short, with 13 bases between.

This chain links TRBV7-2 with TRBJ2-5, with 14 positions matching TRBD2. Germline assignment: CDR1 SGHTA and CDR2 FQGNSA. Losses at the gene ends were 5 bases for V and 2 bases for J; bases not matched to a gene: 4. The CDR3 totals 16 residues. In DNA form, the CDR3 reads TGTGCCAGCAGCGTGACTAGCGGGGGGGGGCAAGAGACCCAGTACTTC. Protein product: CASSVTSGGGQETQYF.

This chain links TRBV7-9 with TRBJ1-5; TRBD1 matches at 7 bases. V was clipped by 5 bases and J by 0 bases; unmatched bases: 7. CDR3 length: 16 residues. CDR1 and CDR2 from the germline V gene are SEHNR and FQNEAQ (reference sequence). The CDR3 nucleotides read TGTGCCAGCAGCGAGGGGACAGCGATTAGCAATCAGCCCCAGCATTTT. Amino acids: CASSEGTAISNQPQHF.

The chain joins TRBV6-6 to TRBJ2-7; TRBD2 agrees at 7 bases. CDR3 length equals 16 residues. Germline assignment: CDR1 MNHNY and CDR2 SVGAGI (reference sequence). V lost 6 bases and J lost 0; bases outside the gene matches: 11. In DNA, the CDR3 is TGTGCCAGCAGCTCCCGGGGGAGGGCAAGCTCCTACGAGCAGTACTTC. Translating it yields CASSSRGRASSYEQYF.

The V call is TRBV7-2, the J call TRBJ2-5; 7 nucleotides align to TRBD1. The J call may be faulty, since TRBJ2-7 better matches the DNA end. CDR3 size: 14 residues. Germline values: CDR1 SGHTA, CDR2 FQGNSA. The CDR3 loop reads CASSFKTGKNEQYF. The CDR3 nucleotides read TGTGCCAGCAGCTTTAAGACAGGGAAAAACGAGCAGTACTTC.